This T cell receptor (beta chain) is drawn from a study of blood T cell repertoires in COVID-19. Study background: PBMCs, B-cell-depleted T cells, or T cells were the source of the cDNA or gDNA that made up the material.

In the authors' workflow: Amplification of reference gene primers was used by the study to estimate nucleated cell counts. Profiled with immunoSEQ multiplex PCR; TCRdb holds only in-frame clones, not every one. V and J calls and clone size are given by that table; D and trimming were obtained from the DNA. Counted here are 250,000 to 300,000 clones, around 90% occurring once; the ten biggest clones make up approximately 1.2%. The CDR3 consists of 15 residues. V lost 4 bases, J lost 8 bases, and 10 bases stayed unmatched. Germline values: CDR1 SGHRS, CDR2 YFSETQ. Cohort assignment relied on participant-reported clinical history.

The sample taken for sequencing was PBMCs or T cells enriched from blood (not recorded which). The chain joins TRBV5-1 to TRBJ1-4; 8 bases are a match to TRBD1. The receptor was derived from a human donor in a cohort exposed to, infected with or recovered from COVID-19 (not recorded which). The donor label of this sample is uncertain. DNA for the CDR3: TGCGCCAGCAGCCCGATGACAGGGGCTGTCGAAAAACTGTTTTTT. This sequence encodes CASSPMTGAVEKLFF.